This TCR beta chain derives from a study of preoperative IRX-2 immunotherapy in early breast cancer. Repertoires were generated with immunoSEQ multiplex PCR, while TCRdb's copy carries only in-frame clones and drops some. The profile covers about 34,000 clones, with 90% to 95% appearing a single time and approximately 6.5% taken by the ten largest. This sample's treatment: preoperative locoregional IRX-2 cytokine immunotherapy. Samples came from a phase Ib trial of preoperative locoregional IRX-2 cytokine immunotherapy. Germline assignment: CDR1 ENHRY and CDR2 SYGVKD. J gave up 5 bases and V 11 bases, and 7 bases lay outside the gene matches. The CDR3 has 13 residues.

The chain employs TRBV10-3 and TRBJ2-3, with 10 nucleotides matching TRBD2. This specimen was acquired from a patient treated with IRX-2 immunotherapy. The sequence came from a human donor with breast cancer. CDR3 amino acids: CAFGAGGGDTQYF. DNA of the CDR3: TGTGCCTTTGGAGCGGGAGGGGGAGATACGCAGTATTTT.